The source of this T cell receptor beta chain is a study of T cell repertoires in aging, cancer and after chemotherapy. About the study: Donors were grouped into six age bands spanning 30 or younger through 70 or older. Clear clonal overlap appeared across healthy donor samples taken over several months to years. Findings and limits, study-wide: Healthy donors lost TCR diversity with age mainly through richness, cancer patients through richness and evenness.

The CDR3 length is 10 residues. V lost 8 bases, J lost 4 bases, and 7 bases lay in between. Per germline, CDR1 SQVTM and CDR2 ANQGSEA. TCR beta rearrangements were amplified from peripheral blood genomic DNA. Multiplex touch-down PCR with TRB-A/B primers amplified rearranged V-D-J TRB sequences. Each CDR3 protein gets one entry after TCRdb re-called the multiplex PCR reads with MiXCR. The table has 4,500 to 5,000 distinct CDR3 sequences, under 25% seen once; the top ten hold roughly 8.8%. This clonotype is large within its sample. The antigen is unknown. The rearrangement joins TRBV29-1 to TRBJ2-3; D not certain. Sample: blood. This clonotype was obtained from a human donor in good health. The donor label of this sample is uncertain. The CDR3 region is CSCGPDTQYF. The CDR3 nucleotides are TGCAGCTGTGGGCCAGATACGCAGTATTTT.